Listed below are T cell receptor beta chains from one sample, sequenced in a study of T-cell reconstitution after alpha-beta-depleted transplantation in children. In TCRdb, the PCR reads were re-called with MiXCR into one record per CDR3 protein. This table has 700,000 to 950,000 distinct CDR3 sequences, around 15% appearing once. Source: PBMCs, mostly from graft donor cells, taken 360 days after TCRalphabeta/CD19-depleted stem cell transplant. These receptors came from a male patient aged 10-17 years who had a stem cell transplant for acute lymphoblastic leukemia, so the T cells may come from the graft donor. The CDR3 runs from the conserved cysteine through the conserved F or W. A D gene is named only where the DNA matches it firmly. Some rows mark clone size as missing; the rest say once, few, many or name a class of expanded clone.

size,V,J,D,CDR3,DNA
-,TRBV7-9,TRBJ2-2,-,CASSPFPVPAIDGELFF,TGTGCCAGCAGCCCTTTCCCGGTTCCAGCCATAGACGGGGAGCTGTTTTTT
-,TRBV5-4,TRBJ2-7,-,CASRGTGTVDDEQYF,TGTGCCAGCAGAGGGACCGGGACGGTAGACGACGAGCAGTACTTC
-,TRBV2,TRBJ2-7,TRBD1,CASRGQFNEQYF,TGTGCCAGCAGGGGACAGTTTAACGAGCAGTACTTC
many,TRBV12-3/TRBV12-4,TRBJ2-1,-,CASSPYLDNEQFF,TGTGCCAGCAGCCCCTACCTCGACAATGAGCAGTTCTTC
few,TRBV5-1,TRBJ2-3,-,CASSPPSTGTDTQYF,TGCGCCAGCAGCCCGCCTAGCACCGGCACAGATACGCAGTATTTT
-,TRBV30,TRBJ2-1,-,CAWRMSQEYNEQFF,TGTGCCTGGAGAATGAGTCAGGAGTACAATGAGCAGTTCTTC
few,TRBV7-9,TRBJ2-7,TRBD2,CASSLGPGLSTYEQYF,TGTGCCAGCAGCTTAGGGCCGGGACTATCGACTTACGAGCAGTACTTC
-,TRBV10-3,TRBJ1-2,TRBD1,CAISGPGQGAYGYTF,TGTGCCATCAGTGGACCGGGACAGGGAGCCTATGGCTACACCTTC
few,TRBV7-9,TRBJ1-4,-,CASSPSQGPNEKLFF,TGTGCCAGCAGCCCATCCCAGGGTCCTAATGAAAAACTGTTTTTT
few,TRBV29-1,TRBJ2-7,TRBD2,CSGVGTSGNEQYF,TGCAGCGGGGTCGGGACTAGCGGGAACGAGCAGTACTTC
many,TRBV12-3/TRBV12-4,TRBJ1-5,-,CASSLVGSNQPQHF,TGTGCCAGCAGCTTAGTGGGCAGTAATCAGCCCCAGCATTTT
-,TRBV12-3/TRBV12-4,TRBJ2-7,TRBD2,CASSLGLAGDQQYF,TGTGCCAGCAGTTTAGGTCTAGCGGGAGACCAGCAGTACTTC
many,TRBV7-9,TRBJ2-5,-,CASAPAGETQYF,TGTGCCAGCGCGCCTGCGGGGGAGACCCAGTACTTC
-,TRBV7-9,TRBJ2-7,TRBD2,CASSPQTSRSYEQYF,TGTGCCAGCAGCCCCCAGACTAGCCGCTCCTACGAGCAGTACTTC
-,TRBV6-1,TRBJ2-7,-,CASSPGRGPYEQYF,TGTGCCAGCTCCCCAGGGAGAGGGCCCTACGAGCAGTACTTC
few,TRBV10-3,TRBJ2-1,-,CAISGPVVQSSYNEQFF,TGTGCCATCAGTGGGCCAGTAGTCCAAAGCTCCTACAATGAGCAGTTCTTC
few,TRBV11-2,TRBJ2-3,-,CASSDVGYTQYF,TGTGCCAGCAGCGATGTTGGTTATACGCAGTATTTT
-,TRBV12-3/TRBV12-4,TRBJ2-1,-,CASRPSRRSSYNEQFF,TGTGCCAGCAGACCGTCGAGGAGGAGCTCCTACAATGAGCAGTTCTTC
few,TRBV15,TRBJ2-1,TRBD2,CATSRTLAVRRDEQFF,TGTGCCACCAGCAGAACACTAGCGGTTCGACGAGATGAGCAGTTCTTC
few,TRBV7-9,TRBJ2-1,-,CASSLVRQYSPEQFF,TGTGCCAGCAGCTTAGTAAGACAGTATAGTCCTGAGCAGTTCTTC
few,TRBV3-1,TRBJ2-1,-,CASRTEGNEQFF,TGTGCCAGCAGGACGGAGGGGAATGAGCAGTTCTTC
-,TRBV5-1,TRBJ1-5,-,CASSLGPFSNQPQHF,TGCGCCAGCAGCTTGGGCCCTTTTAGCAATCAGCCCCAGCATTTT
few,TRBV20-1,TRBJ2-3,TRBD1,CSGTGFSTTDTQYF,TGCAGCGGGACAGGGTTCAGTACCACAGATACGCAGTATTTT
few,TRBV20-1,TRBJ2-7,-,CSASVLATYEQYF,TGCAGTGCTAGTGTCCTAGCGACCTACGAGCAGTACTTC
-,TRBV18,TRBJ1-1,-,CTSSPKQGNTEAFF,TGTACCAGCTCACCGAAACAGGGGAACACTGAAGCTTTCTTT
few,TRBV9,TRBJ2-1,-,CASSIPPEGGRATSYNEQFF,TGTGCCAGCAGCATCCCTCCCGAGGGAGGCCGGGCAACCTCCTACAATGAGCAGTTCTTC
many,TRBV7-9,TRBJ2-7,-,CASSLLGAGGTREQYF,TGTGCCAGCAGCTTATTAGGGGCAGGTGGTACGAGGGAGCAGTACTTC
-,TRBV5-1,TRBJ2-5,-,CASSGGNGETQYF,TGCGCCAGCAGCGGAGGGAACGGGGAGACCCAGTACTTC
few,TRBV7-9,TRBJ2-2,TRBD2,CASSRREGELFF,TGTGCCAGCAGCCGAAGGGAGGGTGAGCTGTTTTTT
many,TRBV28,TRBJ2-1,TRBD2,CASSLNSGRAFNNEQFF,TGTGCCAGCAGTCTCAACAGCGGGAGGGCCTTCAACAATGAGCAGTTCTTC
few,TRBV5-1,TRBJ1-5,-,CASSWAAGGNQPQHF,TGCGCCAGCAGCTGGGCCGCGGGGGGCAATCAGCCCCAGCATTTT
-,TRBV20-1,TRBJ1-1,-,CSARDPYLGPNTEAFF,TGCAGTGCTAGAGACCCTTACCTCGGGCCGAACACTGAAGCTTTCTTT
-,TRBV6-1,TRBJ2-2,TRBD2,CASSQAGGVGGELFF,TGTGCCAGCAGTCAAGCGGGAGGGGTGGGCGGGGAGCTGTTTTTT
-,TRBV5-5,TRBJ2-3,TRBD1,CASSWPGQGTDTQYF,TGTGCCAGCAGTTGGCCGGGACAGGGCACAGATACGCAGTATTTT
-,TRBV18,TRBJ2-7,TRBD1,CASSPRDRDSYEQYF,TGTGCCAGCTCACCAAGGGACAGGGACTCCTACGAGCAGTACTTC
-,TRBV4-1,TRBJ1-5,-,CASSQGAGPRGNQPQHF,TGCGCCAGCAGCCAAGGTGCGGGGCCGAGAGGCAATCAGCCCCAGCATTTT
-,TRBV20-1,TRBJ2-7,TRBD2,CSARRSGRAIYEQYF,TGCAGTGCTAGACGGAGCGGGAGGGCCATCTACGAGCAGTACTTC
-,TRBV20-1,TRBJ1-5,TRBD1,CSATTTGGRNQPQHF,TGCAGTGCTACTACGACAGGGGGCCGCAATCAGCCCCAGCATTTT
few,TRBV7-9,TRBJ2-5,-,CASSDRLGETQYF,TGTGCCAGCAGCGATCGCCTCGGAGAGACCCAGTACTTC
-,TRBV3-1,TRBJ2-7,-,CASSPWTGGLAFAYEQYF,TGTGCCAGCAGCCCCTGGACAGGGGGACTAGCCTTTGCCTACGAGCAGTACTTC
-,TRBV12-3/TRBV12-4,TRBJ2-1,-,CASSLEAPYNEQFF,TGTGCCAGCAGTTTGGAGGCCCCCTACAATGAGCAGTTCTTC
few,TRBV5-1,TRBJ2-4,TRBD2,CASSLGLAGVSGKNIQYF,TGCGCCAGCAGCTTGGGACTAGCGGGAGTGTCGGGCAAAAACATTCAGTACTTC
few,TRBV6-5,TRBJ2-5,-,CASSYEIGTQYF,TGTGCCAGCAGTTACGAGATAGGGACCCAGTACTTC
-,TRBV5-1,TRBJ1-5,-,CASSLETSAYPERRHF,TGCGCCAGCAGCTTGGAAACCTCCGCTTATCCTGAGAGGAGGCATTTT
few,TRBV10-3,TRBJ2-3,-,CAISDVGAGTDTQYF,TGTGCCATCAGTGATGTAGGGGCCGGCACAGATACGCAGTATTTT
few,TRBV5-1,TRBJ2-1,TRBD2,CASSLAKTSGYEQFF,TGCGCCAGCAGCTTGGCCAAGACTAGCGGTTATGAGCAGTTCTTC
many,TRBV5-1,TRBJ2-3,-,CASSLVSGTADTQYF,TGCGCCAGCAGCTTGGTTAGCGGGACAGCAGATACGCAGTATTTT
-,TRBV11-2,TRBJ2-1,-,CASTSARVSSYNEQFF,TGTGCCAGCACTTCAGCGCGGGTGAGCTCCTACAATGAGCAGTTCTTC
few,TRBV12-3/TRBV12-4,TRBJ2-5,TRBD2,CASSLFGASGSGETQYF,TGTGCCAGCAGTTTATTTGGGGCTAGCGGGAGCGGGGAGACCCAGTACTTC
many,TRBV9,TRBJ2-7,TRBD1,CASSFGPRDRFYEQYF,TGTGCCAGCAGCTTTGGACCCCGGGACAGGTTCTACGAGCAGTACTTC
-,TRBV12-5,TRBJ2-3,TRBD1,CASGLARTGPDTQYF,TGTGCTAGTGGTTTGGCCCGGACAGGGCCAGATACGCAGTATTTT
few,TRBV5-1,TRBJ2-7,TRBD2,CASSLSVAGSEQYF,TGCGCCAGCAGCTTGTCGGTAGCGGGAAGCGAGCAGTACTTC
few,TRBV7-6,TRBJ2-7,-,CASSNIGSPYEQYF,TGTGCCAGCAGCAACATCGGGAGCCCCTACGAGCAGTACTTC
few,TRBV29-1,TRBJ2-1,-,CSVGENEQFF,TGCAGCGTTGGAGAGAATGAGCAGTTCTTC
-,TRBV27,TRBJ1-1,-,CASSLSAGYTEAFF,TGTGCCAGCAGTTTGTCGGCAGGGTACACTGAAGCTTTCTTT
-,TRBV7-3,TRBJ2-3,-,CASSEGRGTDTQYF,TGTGCCTCTTCTGAGGGGCGCGGCACAGATACGCAGTATTTT
many,TRBV7-9,TRBJ1-1,TRBD1,CASSLTGDTEAFF,TGTGCCAGCAGCTTAACAGGGGACACTGAAGCTTTCTTT
few,TRBV13,TRBJ2-1,TRBD2,CASSLGRPAGGAYNEQFF,TGTGCCAGCAGCTTAGGCCGCCCAGCGGGAGGAGCCTACAATGAGCAGTTCTTC
many,TRBV7-9,TRBJ2-7,TRBD2,CASSLGGRLYEQYF,TGTGCCAGCAGCTTAGGCGGGAGGTTATACGAGCAGTACTTC